The clone carrying this T cell receptor (beta chain) was seen once. Its antigen is unidentified. This record comes from a study of coeliac disease. General observations from the study: Published gliadin-specific TRB sequences appeared in about 55% of the 18 coeliac samples, 1 of 6 controls. According to the authors, this method cannot detect gliadin-specific T cells in an unbiased way. Control samples showed higher TRB and TRG clonality than intraepithelial and lamina propria samples in active celiac disease.

One frozen approximately 500,000-cell aliquot per fraction was sequenced. V was clipped by 3 bases and J by 4 bases, with 15 bases between them. Per the germline V gene, CDR1 is MNHNS and CDR2 is SASEGT. The CDR3 has 15 amino acids. Data came from immunoSEQ multiplex PCR; TCRdb stores just in-frame clones and leaves some out. The sample has approximately 4,000 clones, about three fifths seen once; the top ten hold 5.7%. The TCR comes from a man between 65 and 79 years old without celiac disease. Sequencing was done on a sample of lymphocytes from the gut lamina propria. The J gene is TRBJ1-2, the V gene TRBV6-1; D is perhaps TRBD1 (6 bases). The CDR3 DNA is TGTGCCAGCAGTGATCGGCTGAGGGGGACCTATGGCTACACCTTC. Translation: CASSDRLRGTYGYTF.